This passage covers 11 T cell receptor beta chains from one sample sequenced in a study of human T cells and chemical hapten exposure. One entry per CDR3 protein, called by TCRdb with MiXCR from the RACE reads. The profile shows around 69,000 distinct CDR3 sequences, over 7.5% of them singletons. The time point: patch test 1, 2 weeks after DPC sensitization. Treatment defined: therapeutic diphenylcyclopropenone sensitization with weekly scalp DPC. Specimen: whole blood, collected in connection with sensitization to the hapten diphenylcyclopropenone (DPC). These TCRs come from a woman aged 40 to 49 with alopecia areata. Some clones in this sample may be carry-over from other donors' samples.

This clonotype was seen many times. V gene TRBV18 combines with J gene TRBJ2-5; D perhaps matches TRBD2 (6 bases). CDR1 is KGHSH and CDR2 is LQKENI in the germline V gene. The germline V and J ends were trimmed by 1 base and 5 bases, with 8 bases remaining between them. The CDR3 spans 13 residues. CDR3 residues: CASSPLGGETQYF. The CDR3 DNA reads TGTGCCAGCTCACCACTCGGGGGTGAGACCCAGTACTTC. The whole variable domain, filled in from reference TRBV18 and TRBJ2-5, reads NAGVMQNPRHLVRRRGQEARLRCSPMKGHSHVYWYRQLPEEGLKFMVYLQKENIIDESGMPKERFSAEFPKEGPSILRIQQVVRGDSAAYFCASSPLGGETQYFGPGTRLLVL.

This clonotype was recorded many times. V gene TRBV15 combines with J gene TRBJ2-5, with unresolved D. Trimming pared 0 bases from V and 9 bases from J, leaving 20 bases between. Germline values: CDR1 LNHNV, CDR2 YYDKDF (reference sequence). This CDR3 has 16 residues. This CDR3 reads CATSRDQFLGQVSQYF. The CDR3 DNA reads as TGTGCCACCAGCAGAGATCAATTCCTTGGTCAAGTGTCCCAGTACTTC.

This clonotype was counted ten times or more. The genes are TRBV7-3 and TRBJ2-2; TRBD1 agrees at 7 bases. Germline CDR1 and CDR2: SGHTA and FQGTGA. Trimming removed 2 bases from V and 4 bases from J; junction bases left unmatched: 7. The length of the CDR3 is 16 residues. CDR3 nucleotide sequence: TGTGCCAGCAGCTTAGACCCGGGACAGTTCACCGGGGAGCTGTTTTTT. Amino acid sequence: CASSLDPGQFTGELFF.

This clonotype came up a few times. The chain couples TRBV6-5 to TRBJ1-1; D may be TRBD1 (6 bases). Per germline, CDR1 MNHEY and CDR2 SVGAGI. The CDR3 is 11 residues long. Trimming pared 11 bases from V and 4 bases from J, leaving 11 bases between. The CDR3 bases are TGTGCCGCAGTCAGGGGCACTGAAGCTTTCTTT. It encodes CAAVRGTEAFF.

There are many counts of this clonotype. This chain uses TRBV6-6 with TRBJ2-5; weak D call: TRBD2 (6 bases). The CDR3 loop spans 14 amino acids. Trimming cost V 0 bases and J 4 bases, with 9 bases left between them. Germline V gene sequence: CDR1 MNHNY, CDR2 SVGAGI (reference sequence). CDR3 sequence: CASSYSKGGETQYF. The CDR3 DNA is TGTGCCAGCAGTTACTCGAAGGGAGGAGAGACCCAGTACTTC.

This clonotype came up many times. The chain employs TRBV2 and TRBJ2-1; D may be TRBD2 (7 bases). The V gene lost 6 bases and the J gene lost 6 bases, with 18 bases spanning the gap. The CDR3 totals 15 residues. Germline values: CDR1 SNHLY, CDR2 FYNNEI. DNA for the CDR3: TGTGCCAGCAGACTCCGGGCCGCGGGGGCCAATGAGCAGTTCTTC. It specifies CASRLRAAGANEQFF.

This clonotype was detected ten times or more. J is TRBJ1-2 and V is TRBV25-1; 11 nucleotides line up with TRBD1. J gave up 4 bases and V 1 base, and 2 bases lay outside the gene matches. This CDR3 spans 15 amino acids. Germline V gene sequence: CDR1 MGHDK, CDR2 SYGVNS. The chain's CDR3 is CASSEFGQGAYGYTF. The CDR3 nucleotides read TGTGCCAGCAGTGAATTTGGACAGGGGGCCTATGGCTACACCTTC.

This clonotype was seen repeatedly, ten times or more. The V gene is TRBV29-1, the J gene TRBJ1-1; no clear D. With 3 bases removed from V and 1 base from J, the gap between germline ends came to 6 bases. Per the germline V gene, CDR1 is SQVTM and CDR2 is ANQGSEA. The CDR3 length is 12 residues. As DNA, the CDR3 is TGCAGCGTTGATGCGGGGAACACTGAAGCTTTCTTT. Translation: CSVDAGNTEAFF.

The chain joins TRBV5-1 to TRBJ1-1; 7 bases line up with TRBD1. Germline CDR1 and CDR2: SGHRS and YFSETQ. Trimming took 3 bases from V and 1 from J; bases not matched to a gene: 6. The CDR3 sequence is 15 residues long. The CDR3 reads CASSSWGQSNTEAFF. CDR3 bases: TGCGCCAGCAGCTCTTGGGGACAGTCGAACACTGAAGCTTTCTTT.

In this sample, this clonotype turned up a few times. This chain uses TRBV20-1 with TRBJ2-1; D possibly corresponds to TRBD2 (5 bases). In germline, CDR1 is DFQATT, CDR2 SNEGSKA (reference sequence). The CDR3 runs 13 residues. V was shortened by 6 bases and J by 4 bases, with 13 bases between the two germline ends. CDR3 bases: TGCAGTGCCGCGGGTCCGAATTACAATGAGCAGTTCTTC. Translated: CSAAGPNYNEQFF.

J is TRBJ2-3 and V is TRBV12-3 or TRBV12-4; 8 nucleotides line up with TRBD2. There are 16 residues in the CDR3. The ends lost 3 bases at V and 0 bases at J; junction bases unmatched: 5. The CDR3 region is CASSFGIAGSTDTQYF. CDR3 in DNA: TGTGCCAGCAGTTTCGGGATAGCGGGGAGCACAGATACGCAGTATTTT.